This TCR beta chain is drawn from a study of T cell responses to AZD1222 COVID-19 vaccine. As regards this clone: What it binds is unknown.

Assay: immunoSEQ multiplex PCR; the TCRdb copy retains only in-frame clones and omits some. Of about 53,000 clones detected, 65% to 85% appear once; the ten largest clones hold 25% to 30%. Study results and caveats: An increase in Spike-specific TCR breadth and depth was observed after two AZD1222 doses. Regions 160-218 and 743-854 dominated among vaccine-associated CD4 TCRs spanning spike.

The sample was peripheral blood, taken on day 0 of AZD1222 vaccination. The sequence came from an adult in good health.

The CDR3 protein is CSAGGYRGAEAFF. In DNA, the CDR3 is TGCAGTGCTGGTGGGTACCGGGGGGCAGAAGCTTTCTTT. The chain employs TRBV20-1 and TRBJ1-1; TRBD1 might be the D (6 bases). The ends were cut back, 5 bases at V and 8 bases at J, with 18 bases in the middle. Germline loops: CDR1 DFQATT, CDR2 SNEGSKA (reference sequence). The CDR3 is 13 amino acids.